These 32 T cell receptor beta chains were all obtained from the same sample, sequenced in a study of cytotoxic CD8 clonotypes in ibrutinib-treated CLL. Only in-frame clones appear in the TCRdb table, and some are missing; sequencing was by immunoSEQ multiplex PCR. The sample records fewer than 300,000 clones, 76% being singletons. Source: PBMCs, taken at disease progression, from a patient treated with ibrutinib. The receptors originated from a human donor with chronic lymphocytic leukemia.

The V gene is TRBV11-1, the J gene TRBJ2-7, with 8 bases aligning to TRBD1. After removal of 1 base from V and 2 bases from J, the junction contained 13 bases not matched to a gene. Germline lookup yields CDR1 SGHAT and CDR2 FQDESV (reference sequence). CDR3 size: 18 residues. The CDR3 bases are TGTGCCAGCAGCTTAGGGCCTAACACAGGGGGAAATCCCTACGAGCAGTACTTC. It translates to CASSLGPNTGGNPYEQYF. Variable domain in full (rest from reference TRBV11-1 and TRBJ2-7): EAEVAQSPRYKITEKSQAVAFWCDPISGHATLYWYRQILGQGPELLVQFQDESVVDDSQLPKDRFSAERLKGVDSTLKIQPAELGDSAMYLCASSLGPNTGGNPYEQYFGPGTRLTVT.

The V call is TRBV2, the J call TRBJ1-2, with 7 bases lining up with TRBD1. The length of the CDR3 is 18 residues. The germline gives CDR1 SNHLY, CDR2 FYNNEI. Trimming removed 6 bases from V and 4 bases from J; junction bases left unmatched: 20. In DNA, the CDR3 is TGTGCCAGCAGACTACCCCGGGACAGCCTCAATCCCGTCTATGGCTACACCTTC. This gives the protein CASRLPRDSLNPVYGYTF.

This sequence joins TRBV5-1 and TRBJ2-6, with D hard to call. The CDR3 spans 15 residues. V lost 0 bases to trimming and J lost 2 bases, with 6 bases between them. CDR1 is SGHRS and CDR2 is YFSETQ in the germline V gene. CDR3 amino acids: CASSLVVPGANVLTF. The DNA for the CDR3 is TGCGCCAGCAGCTTGGTGGTCCCTGGGGCCAACGTCCTGACTTTC.

This clone turned up a few times. Other DNA sequences in this sample translate to the same CDR3. The chain employs TRBV5-1 and TRBJ2-7, with a weak D call TRBD1 (5 bases). Germline CDR1 reads SGHRS; CDR2 reads YFSETQ. Trimming stripped 0 bases from V and 4 bases from J, with 11 bases between. The length of the CDR3 is 14 residues. Here the CDR3 DNA reads TGCGCCAGCAGCTTGGGCGACAGAGCGTACGAGCAGTACTTC. It yields the protein CASSLGDRAYEQYF.

This clone occurred a few times. In DNA, the CDR3 is TGTGCCAGCAGCTTAGTAGGGGACAGGGGCACAGATACGCAGTATTTT. It encodes CASSLVGDRGTDTQYF. V and J are TRBV7-9 and TRBJ2-3; the match to TRBD1 covers 9 bases. Losses at the gene ends were 1 base for V and 1 base for J; bases not matched to a gene: 3. There are 16 residues in the CDR3. Germline V lookup: CDR1 SEHNR, CDR2 FQNEAQ (reference sequence). Complete variable domain (other parts from reference TRBV7-9 and TRBJ2-3): DTGVSQNPRHKITKRGQNVTFRCDPISEHNRLYWYRQTLGQGPEFLTYFQNEAQLEKSRLLSDRFSAERPKGSFSTLEIQRTEQGDSAMYLCASSLVGDRGTDTQYFGPGTRLTVL.

This clone was observed a single time. V gene TRBV7-3 combines with J gene TRBJ2-7, with a tentative D call TRBD2 (5 bases). The V end was cut by 1 base, the J end by 5 bases, with 9 bases between. The CDR3 spans 13 residues. From germline, CDR1 is SGHTA and CDR2 FQGTGA. The CDR3: CASSLNVGNEQYF. The CDR3 bases are TGTGCCAGCAGCTTAAACGTCGGGAACGAGCAGTACTTC. The variable domain in full, with the rest retrieved from reference TRBV7-3 and TRBJ2-7, is GAGVSQTPSNKVTEKGKYVELRCDPISGHTALYWYRQSLGQGPEFLIYFQGTGAADDSGLPNDRFFAVRPEGSVSTLKIQRTERGDSAVYLCASSLNVGNEQYFGPGTRLTVT.

V is TRBV6-5 and J is TRBJ1-2, with D perhaps matching TRBD1 (6 bases). Germline loops: CDR1 MNHEY, CDR2 SVGAGI. Trimming took off 6 bases at V and 0 bases at J, with 11 bases between the two ends. The CDR3 runs to 14 residues. This CDR3 is CASSRDTPNYGYTF. Here the CDR3 DNA reads TGTGCCAGCAGCCGGGACACCCCTAACTATGGCTACACCTTC.

The chain is built from TRBV5-6 and TRBJ2-4, with 7 bases identical to TRBD2. CDR3 size: 14 residues. Germline trimming cut 6 bases from V and 4 bases from J; bases unmatched to any gene: 7. Germline V gives CDR1 SGHDT, CDR2 YYEEEE. The CDR3 region has the DNA TGTGCCAGCAAGGTGGGAGCGGGGAAAAACATTCAGTACTTC. Encoded protein: CASKVGAGKNIQYF.

The V call is TRBV29-1, the J call TRBJ2-7; D unclear. The CDR3 spans 12 residues. The germline V and J ends were trimmed by 3 bases and 4 bases, with 10 bases remaining between them. Germline loops: CDR1 SQVTM, CDR2 ANQGSEA. CDR3 sequence: CSVDFGLYEQYF. As DNA, the CDR3 is TGCAGCGTTGATTTTGGGCTTTACGAGCAGTACTTC.

The table lists this clone with a count of one. This chain joins TRBV6-5 and TRBJ2-1; no definite D call. Germline V gene sequence: CDR1 MNHEY, CDR2 SVGAGI. V lost 2 bases and J 2 bases, leaving 7 bases between the germline ends. The CDR3 has 14 residues. This CDR3 is CASSYLGTYNEQFF. CDR3 nucleotides: TGTGCCAGCAGTTACCTGGGGACCTACAATGAGCAGTTCTTC.

The chain carries TRBV6-5 and TRBJ2-7; possibly TRBD1 for D (5 bases). Germline V gene lookup returns CDR1 MNHEY and CDR2 SVGAGI. The CDR3 has 14 amino acids. Trimming took off 2 bases at V and 3 bases at J, with 11 bases between the two ends. CDR3 sequence: CASSYRGSLYEQYF. CDR3 nucleotides: TGTGCCAGCAGTTACAGGGGTTCCCTCTACGAGCAGTACTTC.

This chain connects TRBV4-1 to TRBJ1-1, with D possibly TRBD1 on 5 matching bases. Germline values: CDR1 MGHRA, CDR2 YSYEKL. The CDR3 length is 13 residues. V lost 0 bases and J lost 5, with 7 bases in between. The CDR3 loop is CASSQDRETEAFF. DNA for the CDR3: TGCGCCAGCAGCCAAGACAGGGAGACTGAAGCTTTCTTT.

Turning to this clone: The same CDR3 arises from other DNA sequences in this sample as well. This chain uses TRBV19 with TRBJ2-7; 7 positions match TRBD1. V shed 3 bases and J 6 bases; nucleotides not matched to a gene: 2. Germline loops: CDR1 LNHDA, CDR2 SQIVND (reference sequence). The CDR3 spans 12 residues. CDR3 nucleotide sequence: TGTGCCAGTAGTATGGCAGGGGGCGAGCAGTACTTC. It specifies CASSMAGGEQYF.

The chain joins TRBV4-3 to TRBJ2-5; TRBD2 agrees at 12 bases. The CDR3 contains 17 residues. After removal of 4 bases from V and 2 bases from J, the junction contained 8 bases not matched to a gene. CDR1 is LGHNA, CDR2 YSLEER, per germline. The CDR3 DNA sequence: TGCGCCAGCAGCCCGGGACTAGCGGGCGAAGGGCAAGAGACCCAGTACTTC. Translating it yields CASSPGLAGEGQETQYF.

The genes are TRBV9 and TRBJ1-2; no clear D gene. The germline CDR1 and CDR2 sequences are SGDLS and YYNGEE. CDR3 length: 9 residues. V was trimmed by 7 bases and J by 8 bases, leaving 6 bases between them. DNA of the CDR3: TGTGCCAGCGGCCACGGCTACACCTTC. Translation gives CASGHGYTF.

As DNA, the CDR3 is TGTGCCATAGGGAAAAATCTAAACTATGGCTACACCTTC. This sequence encodes CAIGKNLNYGYTF. V and J are TRBV6-5 and TRBJ1-2; D is uncertain. Trimming shortened V by 10 bases and J by 2 bases, and 14 bases separated the two germline ends. The CDR3 has 13 residues. Germline CDR1 is MNHEY and CDR2 is SVGAGI.

The rearrangement uses TRBV5-1 and TRBJ2-5, with 7 bases aligning to TRBD1. V shed 0 bases, J shed 4 bases, and the junction held 9 bases outside the gene matches. Germline V gene lookup returns CDR1 SGHRS and CDR2 YFSETQ. The CDR3 is made up of 16 amino acids. CDR3 in DNA: TGCGCCAGCAGCTTGGGAAATAAGGGGGCGGGAGAGACCCAGTACTTC. Translated, it gives CASSLGNKGAGETQYF.

The V and J genes are TRBV28 and TRBJ2-7, with D perhaps given as TRBD1 or TRBD2 (7 bases each). Germline assignment: CDR1 MDHEN and CDR2 SYDVKM. The V end was cut by 5 bases, the J end by 7 bases, with 21 bases between. The CDR3 consists of 15 residues. CDR3: CASSLLTGRGFEQYF. The CDR3 nucleotides read TGTGCCAGCAGTCTGTTGACAGGGAGGGGGTTTGAGCAGTACTTC.

The rearrangement joins TRBV11-2 to TRBJ2-2; D is unresolved. Looked up from germline, CDR1 is SGHAT and CDR2 is FQNNGV. The CDR3 length is 13 residues. Between the trimmed V and J ends, which lost 2 bases and 6 bases, there was a span of 7 bases. The CDR3 nucleotides are TGTGCCAGCAGCTTAAGAGTGGCCGGGGAGCTGTTTTTT. The encoded protein is CASSLRVAGELFF.

A few counts support this clone. In the same sample, other DNA sequences code for this CDR3. This rearrangement joins TRBV5-6 to TRBJ1-2; D unresolved. Germline CDR1 and CDR2: SGHDT and YYEEEE. V was pared by 0 bases and J by 5 bases, with 2 bases between. This CDR3 contains 11 residues. CDR3 amino acids: CASSLGYGYTF. CDR3 coding DNA: TGTGCCAGCAGCTTGGGGTATGGCTACACCTTC.

Comment on this clone: At one boundary the junction diverges from the germline segment, which might be a read error. The sample has other DNA sequences that encode this CDR3 too. The chain carries TRBV27 and TRBJ1-5, with unresolved D. Germline V gives CDR1 MNHEY, CDR2 SMNVEV (reference sequence). CDR3 length: 14 amino acids. In nucleotides, the CDR3 is TGTGCCAGCAGTTTATGGTATAGCAACCAGCCCCAGCATTTT. Protein product: CASSLWYSNQPQHF.

V is TRBV29-1 and J is TRBJ1-4, with D possibly TRBD1 on 5 matching bases. The germline gives CDR1 SQVTM, CDR2 ANQGSEA. The CDR3 consists of 13 residues. V dropped 3 bases and J dropped 8 bases, with 13 bases sitting between them. CDR3 DNA: TGCAGCGTTGAGACAGATATAGGGGAAAAACTGTTTTTT. Amino acid sequence: CSVETDIGEKLFF.

A few counts support this clone. The V and J genes are TRBV28 and TRBJ2-1; D is ambiguous. Germline values: CDR1 MDHEN, CDR2 SYDVKM. This CDR3 region has 13 residues. The CDR3 sequence: CTAGWAGNNEQFF. The CDR3 coding sequence is TGTACCGCAGGATGGGCAGGCAACAATGAGCAGTTCTTC. The complete variable domain, with remaining parts taken from reference TRBV28 and TRBJ2-1, reads DVKVTQSSRYLVKRTGEKVFLECVQDMDHENMFWYRQDPGLGLRLIYFSYDVKMKEKGDIPEGYSVSREKKERFSLILESASTNQTSMYLCTAGWAGNNEQFFGPGTRLTVL.

The chain is built from TRBV10-2 and TRBJ2-5; 10 bases align to TRBD1. With V trimmed by 5 bases and J by 5 bases, 11 bases remained unmatched. Per the germline V gene, CDR1 is WSHSY and CDR2 is SAAADI. The CDR3 length is 16 residues. CDR3 coding DNA: TGCGCCAGCAGTAGGGGACAGGGGAGAGCACAGGAGACCCAGTACTTC. Translation gives CASSRGQGRAQETQYF.

This chain joins TRBV19 and TRBJ2-2, with 8 bases matching TRBD2. The CDR3 loop spans 18 amino acids. Germline V gene data show CDR1 as LNHDA and CDR2 as SQIVND (reference sequence). J gave up 0 bases and V 6 bases, and 12 bases lay outside the gene matches. The CDR3 bases are TGTGCCAGTAGCCTAACCGGACTAGCAAGACCGAACACCGGGGAGCTGTTTTTT. This sequence encodes CASSLTGLARPNTGELFF.

V and J are TRBV9 and TRBJ1-4; 8 bases are a match to TRBD1. V trimming: 0 bases; J trimming: 7 bases; junction bases outside the gene matches: 11. CDR1 is SGDLS, CDR2 YYNGEE, per germline. The CDR3 is made up of 17 amino acids. CDR3 loop: CASSVAPFQGAGEKLFF. The CDR3 nucleotides are TGTGCCAGCAGCGTAGCCCCGTTTCAGGGGGCTGGTGAAAAACTGTTTTTT.

The chain uses TRBV7-3 and TRBJ2-3, with 8 bases fitting TRBD2. The CDR3 is 17 amino acids. V was pared by 5 bases and J by 2 bases, with 12 bases of the junction left unmatched. The germline gives CDR1 SGHTA, CDR2 FQGTGA. The CDR3 spells CASSTRGGSGDTDTQYF. Written as DNA, the CDR3 is TGTGCCAGCAGCACCCGAGGCGGTAGCGGGGACACAGATACGCAGTATTTT.

This clone has just one count. The chain is built from TRBV6-5 and TRBJ2-7; 7 bases match TRBD2. The V gene end was trimmed by 2 bases and the J gene end by 2 bases; junction bases not matched to a gene: 6. Germline V gives CDR1 MNHEY, CDR2 SVGAGI. This CDR3 has 15 amino acids. CDR3 DNA sequence: TGTGCCAGCAGTTACAGTAGCGGGCAAACCTACGAGCAGTACTTC. It encodes CASSYSSGQTYEQYF.

The chain links TRBV5-6 to TRBJ2-2; TRBD1 aligns across 8 bases. This CDR3 is built from 18 residues. V lost 4 bases, J lost 1 base, and 12 bases stayed unmatched. CDR1 and CDR2 (germline): SGHDT, YYEEEE. The CDR3 DNA is TGTGCCAGCAGCCGCAGAAAGACCGGGACAGGGAACACCGGGGAGCTGTTTTTT. This translates into CASSRRKTGTGNTGELFF. Using reference TRBV5-6 and TRBJ2-2 for the parts outside the CDR3, the full variable domain is DAGVTQSPTHLIKTRGQQVTLRCSPKSGHDTVSWYQQALGQGPQFIFQYYEEEERQRGNFPDRFSGHQFPNYSSELNVNALLLGDSALYLCASSRRKTGTGNTGELFFGEGSRLTVL.

This clone was found a few times. V usage is TRBV29-1 and J usage is TRBJ1-1; D is unresolved. The CDR3 sequence is 11 residues long. Germline V gene data show CDR1 as SQVTM and CDR2 as ANQGSEA. With 0 bases removed from V and 7 bases from J, the gap between germline ends came to 6 bases. In DNA form, the CDR3 reads TGCAGCGTTGAAGATCACCGTGAAGCTTTCTTT. Protein product: CSVEDHREAFF.

The J gene is TRBJ2-7, the V gene TRBV2; TRBD1 might be the D (6 bases). Trimming took 10 bases from V and 7 from J, leaving 11 bases between them. The CDR3 is 10 residues long. CDR1 is SNHLY and CDR2 is FYNNEI in the germline V gene. The CDR3 DNA sequence: TGTGCCACCACAGGGAATGAGCAGTACTTC. As protein: CATTGNEQYF.

This clone is a singleton in its sample. This rearrangement joins TRBV18 to TRBJ2-7; D gene uncertain. Trimming removed 5 bases at V and 2 bases at J, with 10 bases between. Germline loops: CDR1 KGHSH, CDR2 LQKENI. This CDR3 spans 13 amino acids. CDR3 region: CASSIGPAYEQYF. The CDR3, as DNA: TGTGCCAGCTCAATAGGGCCCGCCTACGAGCAGTACTTC.